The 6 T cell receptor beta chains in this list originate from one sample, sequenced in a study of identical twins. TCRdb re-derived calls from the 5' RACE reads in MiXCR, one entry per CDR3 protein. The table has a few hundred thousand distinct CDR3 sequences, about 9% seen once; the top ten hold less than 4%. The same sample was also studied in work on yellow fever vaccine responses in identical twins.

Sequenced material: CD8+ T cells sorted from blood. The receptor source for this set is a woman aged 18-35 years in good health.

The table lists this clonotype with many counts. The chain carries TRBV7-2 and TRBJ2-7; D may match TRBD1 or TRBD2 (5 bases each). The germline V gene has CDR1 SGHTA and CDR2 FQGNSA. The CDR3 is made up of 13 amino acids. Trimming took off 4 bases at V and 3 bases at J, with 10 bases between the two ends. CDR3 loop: CASSSGAVYEQYF. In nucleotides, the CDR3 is TGTGCCAGCAGCTCCGGGGCGGTCTACGAGCAGTACTTC.

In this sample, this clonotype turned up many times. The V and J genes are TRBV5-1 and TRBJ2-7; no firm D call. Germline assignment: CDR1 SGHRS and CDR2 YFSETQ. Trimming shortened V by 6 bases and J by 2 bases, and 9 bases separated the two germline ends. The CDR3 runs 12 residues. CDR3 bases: TGCGCCAGCAAGGGAACGGCCTACGAGCAGTACTTC. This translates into CASKGTAYEQYF.

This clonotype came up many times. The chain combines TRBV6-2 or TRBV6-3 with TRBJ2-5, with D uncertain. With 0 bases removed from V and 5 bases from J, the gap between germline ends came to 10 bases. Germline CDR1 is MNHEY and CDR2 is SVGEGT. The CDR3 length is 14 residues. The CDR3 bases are TGTGCCAGCAGTTACTCGTGGGAAGGGGAGACCCAGTACTTC. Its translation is CASSYSWEGETQYF.

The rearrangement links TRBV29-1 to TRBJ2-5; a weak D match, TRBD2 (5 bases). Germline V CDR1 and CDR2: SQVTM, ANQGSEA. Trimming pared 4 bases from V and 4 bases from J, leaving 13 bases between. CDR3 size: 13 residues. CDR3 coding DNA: TGCAGCGTTGTCCGGAGAGGGTTAGAGACCCAGTACTTC. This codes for CSVVRRGLETQYF.

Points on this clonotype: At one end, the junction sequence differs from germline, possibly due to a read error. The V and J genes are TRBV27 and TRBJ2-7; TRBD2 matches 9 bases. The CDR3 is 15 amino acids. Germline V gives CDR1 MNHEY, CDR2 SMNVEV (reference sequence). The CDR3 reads CARSWTSDPSYEQYF. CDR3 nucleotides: TGTGCCCGCAGTTGGACTAGCGACCCGTCCTACGAGCAGTACTTC.

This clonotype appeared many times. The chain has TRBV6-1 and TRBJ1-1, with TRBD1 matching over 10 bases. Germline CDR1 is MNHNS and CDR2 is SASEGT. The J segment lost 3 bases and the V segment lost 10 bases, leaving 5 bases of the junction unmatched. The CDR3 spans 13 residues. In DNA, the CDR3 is TGTGCCATCCGGACAGGGGGGTACACTGAAGCTTTCTTT. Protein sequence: CAIRTGGYTEAFF.